These T cell receptor beta chains were read from a single sample in a study of blood T cell repertoires in COVID-19. The table came from immunoSEQ multiplex PCR; TCRdb's copy has only in-frame clones and leaves some out. This table has around 310,000 clones, roughly 89% appearing once. The specimen was PBMCs or T cells enriched from blood (not recorded which). These TCRs come from a woman in her twenties or thirties who had recovered from COVID-19. The CDR3 runs from the conserved cysteine through the conserved F or W. D genes are given only for firm matches. Rows give clone size only sometimes, using once, few, many, or a class for an expanded clone.

CDR3 length,clone size,D gene,V gene,J gene,CDR3 protein,CDR3 DNA
15,-,-,TRBV5-5,TRBJ2-2,CASSLRIYDTGELFF,TGTGCCAGCAGTCTGAGGATTTACGACACCGGGGAGCTGTTTTTT
19,-,TRBD2,TRBV2,TRBJ2-1,CASSPLRDKGLAVYNEQFF,TGTGCCAGCAGTCCACTCCGGGACAAAGGACTAGCGGTCTACAATGAGCAGTTCTTC
17,-,TRBD1,TRBV19,TRBJ2-3,CASSKIQGAVLVDTQYF,TGTGCCAGTAGTAAAATTCAGGGGGCTGTATTGGTAGATACGCAGTATTTT
16,-,TRBD1,TRBV14,TRBJ1-2,CASSQLVGQGGYGYTF,TGTGCCAGCAGCCAATTAGTAGGACAGGGAGGATATGGCTACACCTTC
16,-,-,TRBV11-2,TRBJ2-5,CASSALPTESQETQYF,TGTGCCAGCAGCGCACTTCCGACAGAGTCCCAAGAGACCCAGTACTTC
16,-,-,TRBV6-5,TRBJ1-2,CASSFAETELVYGYTF,TGTGCCAGCAGTTTCGCCGAGACAGAATTGGTCTATGGCTACACCTTC
17,-,TRBD2,TRBV7-9,TRBJ2-1,CASSPSGTSGVYNEQFF,TGTGCCAGCAGCCCATCCGGGACTAGCGGAGTCTACAATGAGCAGTTCTTC
15,-,TRBD1,TRBV11-2,TRBJ2-7,CASGRTGGYSYEQYF,TGTGCCAGCGGAAGGACAGGGGGTTACTCCTACGAGCAGTACTTC
15,-,TRBD2,TRBV27,TRBJ2-7,CASSLRLATSYEQYF,TGTGCCAGCAGTCTCCGACTAGCGACCTCCTACGAGCAGTACTTC
14,-,TRBD1,TRBV6-5,TRBJ2-2,CASRGTGGTGELFF,TGTGCCAGCAGGGGGACAGGGGGCACCGGGGAGCTGTTTTTT
13,-,TRBD1,TRBV29-1,TRBJ2-7,CSVLTGEEYEQYF,TGCAGCGTCCTGACAGGGGAGGAGTACGAGCAGTACTTC
15,-,TRBD1,TRBV28,TRBJ1-4,CASSSGTGDNEKLFF,TGTGCCAGCAGTTCAGGGACAGGCGATAATGAAAAACTGTTTTTT
16,few,TRBD2,TRBV24-1,TRBJ2-2,CATSDFAGGRTGELFF,TGTGCCACCAGTGATTTTGCGGGAGGACGTACCGGGGAGCTGTTTTTT
13,once,-,TRBV5-8,TRBJ1-5,CASSSLPNQPQHF,TGTGCCAGCAGCTCCCTTCCCAATCAGCCCCAGCATTTT
17,-,TRBD2,TRBV11-3,TRBJ2-5,CASSLGVTSGVQETQYF,TGTGCCAGCAGCTTAGGGGTGACTAGCGGGGTTCAAGAGACCCAGTACTTC
15,-,-,TRBV4-1,TRBJ2-5,CASSQDWGLLETQYF,TGCGCCAGCAGCCAAGATTGGGGCCTCTTGGAGACCCAGTACTTC
16,-,-,TRBV12-5,TRBJ2-7,CASGLTRGGLVGEQYF,TGTGCTAGTGGTTTGACCCGAGGAGGGCTTGTTGGAGAGCAGTACTTC
15,-,TRBD1,TRBV10-3,TRBJ2-1,CAISYTGGIGNEQFF,TGTGCCATCAGTTACACAGGGGGCATCGGGAATGAGCAGTTCTTC
13,-,-,TRBV5-1,TRBJ1-4,CASSTEHNEKLFF,TGCGCCAGCAGTACTGAGCATAATGAAAAACTGTTTTTT
13,-,-,TRBV12-3/TRBV12-4,TRBJ2-2,CASSLIATGELFF,TGTGCCAGCAGTTTAATAGCGACCGGGGAGCTGTTTTTT
11,once,-,TRBV30,TRBJ1-1,CAWDWGAEAFF,TGTGCCTGGGACTGGGGGGCTGAAGCTTTCTTT
15,-,TRBD1,TRBV7-3,TRBJ1-2,CASSPSPGTGKGYTF,TGTGCCAGCAGCCCTTCTCCCGGGACAGGGAAAGGCTACACCTTC
13,-,-,TRBV29-1,TRBJ2-1,CSVGGTDYNEQFF,TGCAGCGTTGGCGGGACCGATTACAATGAGCAGTTCTTC
16,-,-,TRBV12-1,TRBJ2-7,CASSHGLAGAYYEQYF,TGTGCCAGCAGCCATGGACTAGCGGGGGCTTACTACGAGCAGTACTTC
13,-,-,TRBV19,TRBJ1-5,CASSIKGDQPQHF,TGTGCCAGTAGTATAAAGGGAGATCAGCCCCAGCATTTT
13,once,-,TRBV12-5,TRBJ1-1,CASGLAVNTEAFF,TGTGCTAGTGGTTTGGCCGTGAACACTGAAGCTTTCTTT
13,-,TRBD1,TRBV4-3,TRBJ1-1,CASSLGVTGGAFF,TGCGCCAGCAGCCTAGGGGTTACAGGGGGAGCTTTCTTT
14,-,TRBD2,TRBV7-8,TRBJ2-1,CAILRELAGGEQFF,TGTGCCATCTTAAGGGAACTAGCGGGAGGTGAGCAGTTCTTC
17,-,TRBD1,TRBV24-1,TRBJ2-3,CATSAPSGTGNTDTQYF,TGTGCCACCAGTGCCCCCTCCGGGACAGGGAACACAGATACGCAGTATTTT
16,-,-,TRBV6-4,TRBJ1-5,CASSEAATGNNQPQHF,TGTGCCAGCAGTGAGGCGGCCACGGGGAATAATCAGCCCCAGCATTTT
17,-,-,TRBV11-2,TRBJ1-1,CASSLAQGSSLNTEAFF,TGTGCCAGCAGCTTAGCTCAGGGCAGCTCCTTGAACACTGAAGCTTTCTTT
14,-,TRBD1,TRBV5-4,TRBJ2-7,CASSYRQGTYEQYF,TGTGCCAGCAGCTACAGACAGGGGACTTACGAGCAGTACTTC
13,-,-,TRBV2,TRBJ2-1,CAGNKGDYNEQFF,TGTGCCGGAAATAAAGGGGACTACAATGAGCAGTTCTTC
15,-,-,TRBV18,TRBJ1-6,CASSPLERENSPLHF,TGTGCCAGCTCACCCCTGGAGAGGGAGAATTCACCCCTCCACTTT
15,once,-,TRBV19,TRBJ1-5,CASSIRRNARGPQHF,TGTGCCAGTAGTATCAGAAGGAATGCTCGGGGGCCCCAGCATTTT
15,-,-,TRBV18,TRBJ2-1,CASSPVYLSYNEQFF,TGTGCCAGCTCACCAGTTTACTTGTCCTACAATGAGCAGTTCTTC
12,-,-,TRBV2,TRBJ2-7,CASSLRTREQYF,TGTGCCAGCAGTCTCCGGACACGGGAGCAGTACTTC
13,-,TRBD1,TRBV6-5,TRBJ1-1,CASSTGENTEAFF,TGTGCCAGCAGTACAGGGGAGAACACTGAAGCTTTCTTT
16,-,-,TRBV18,TRBJ1-1,CASSPRGLGLNTEAFF,TGTGCCAGCTCACCCCGGGGGTTGGGTCTGAACACTGAAGCTTTCTTT
15,-,-,TRBV5-1,TRBJ1-1,CASSLEFPSNTEAFF,TGCGCCAGCAGCTTGGAATTTCCGTCGAACACTGAAGCTTTCTTT
12,-,-,TRBV2,TRBJ2-5,CASSLVRETQYF,TGTGCCAGCAGTCTAGTACGGGAGACCCAGTACTTC
13,-,-,TRBV12-3/TRBV12-4,TRBJ1-2,CASFRGPNYGYTF,TGTGCCAGTTTCCGTGGCCCTAACTATGGCTACACCTTC
16,-,TRBD2,TRBV11-1,TRBJ2-1,CASSWFPAGRDNEQFF,TGTGCCAGCAGCTGGTTCCCAGCGGGGAGGGACAATGAGCAGTTCTTC
15,once,TRBD1,TRBV7-2,TRBJ2-7,CASSLAGGEFYEQYF,TGTGCCAGCAGCTTGGCAGGGGGCGAGTTCTACGAGCAGTACTTC
14,-,TRBD1,TRBV28,TRBJ2-7,CASSPGGPTSEQYF,TGTGCCAGCAGTCCAGGGGGACCCACGAGCGAGCAGTACTTC
11,once,TRBD1,TRBV7-9,TRBJ1-2,CASSRQGPYTF,TGTGCCAGCAGTCGACAGGGCCCCTACACCTTC
21,-,-,TRBV28,TRBJ1-1,CASSSSPGQPAPITKNTEAFF,TGTGCCAGCAGTTCTAGCCCGGGCCAGCCAGCCCCAATCACCAAGAACACTGAAGCTTTCTTT
13,-,-,TRBV7-2,TRBJ2-7,CASSPTKYYEQYF,TGTGCCAGCAGCCCCACTAAGTACTACGAGCAGTACTTC